Below are 18 T cell receptor beta chains sequenced from a single sample in a study of graft-versus-host responses after intestinal transplantation listed by TCRdb under 2021. Reading the label with the study, this specimen's time point is: cells obtained before transplantation from donor or recipient. Antigen specificity for these receptors is unknown. The library was prepared using the immunoSEQ multiplex PCR assay. This is the immuneACCESS table as TCRdb keeps it, with only in-frame sequences that have V and J called. A part of the clones is gone; compared with another copy, unresolved V genes explain less than half, and the rest is unexplained. The sample table holds 85,000 to 95,000 clones, of which about 92% were seen once. The top ten constitute 2% to 2.5% of the sample. Material: unstimulated CD8+ T cells sorted from spleen or lymph node cells, obtained before intestinal transplant. The receptors here all came from a human donor who received an intestinal transplant.

The rearrangement uses TRBV6-6 and TRBJ1-2; TRBD1 matches at 9 bases. Germline trimming cut 5 bases from V and 7 bases from J; bases unmatched to any gene: 8. Germline values: CDR1 MNHNY, CDR2 SVGAGI (reference sequence). The CDR3 sequence is 14 residues long. CDR3 in amino acids: CASSKQGATGGYTF. The DNA for the CDR3 is TGTGCCAGCAGTAAACAGGGGGCGACAGGTGGCTACACCTTC.

V usage is TRBV5-6 and J usage is TRBJ1-2, with 7 bases matching TRBD1. V shed 1 base, J shed 4 bases, and the junction held 10 bases outside the gene matches. This CDR3 is built from 16 residues. CDR1 is SGHDT, CDR2 YYEEEE, per germline. The CDR3 reads CASSLQGGMGFYGYTF. Written as DNA, the CDR3 is TGTGCCAGCAGCTTGCAGGGGGGAATGGGATTCTATGGCTACACCTTC.

The V call is TRBV27, the J call TRBJ1-6; D gene ambiguous. The CDR3 spans 14 residues. Germline CDR1 and CDR2: MNHEY and SMNVEV (reference sequence). Trimming took 5 bases from V and 13 from J, leaving 18 bases between them. The DNA for the CDR3 is TGTGCCAGCAGTCCATCAGCGCTTTCGGGGCCCCTCCACTTT. It translates to CASSPSALSGPLHF.

The DNA of the CDR3 is TGTGCCAGCAGCCCACCTCAGGGTACCCCTGGGGCCAACGTCCTGACTTTC. Translating gives CASSPPQGTPGANVLTF. This chain joins TRBV5-6 and TRBJ2-6; D is possibly TRBD1 (5 bases). CDR1 SGHDT and CDR2 YYEEEE come from the germline V gene. With 4 bases removed from V and 2 bases from J, the gap between germline ends came to 16 bases. This CDR3 region has 17 residues.

The CDR3 is CASSPRRGAHDFNYGYTF. For the CDR3, the DNA is TGTGCCAGCAGCCCCAGGAGGGGCGCCCATGATTTCAACTATGGCTACACCTTC. The gene calls are TRBV7-9 and TRBJ1-2; the D gene is possibly TRBD1 (5 bases). The CDR3 runs 18 residues. Trimming took off 5 bases at V and 2 bases at J, with 24 bases between the two ends. In germline, CDR1 is SEHNR, CDR2 FQNEAQ (reference sequence).

The J gene is TRBJ1-5, the V gene TRBV19; 7 nucleotides match TRBD1. V lost 3 bases and J lost 1; bases outside the gene matches: 6. CDR1 and CDR2 from the germline V gene are LNHDA and SQIVND (reference sequence). The CDR3 totals 16 residues. For the CDR3, the DNA is TGTGCCAGTAGTATTTCAGGGGGGATAAGCAATCAGCCCCAGCATTTT. Translated, it gives CASSISGGISNQPQHF. Supplemented by reference TRBV19 and TRBJ1-5, the full variable domain reads DGGITQSPKYLFRKEGQNVTLSCEQNLNHDAMYWYRQDPGQGLRLIYYSQIVNDFQKGDIAEGYSVSREKKESFPLTVTSAQKNPTAFYLCASSISGGISNQPQHFGDGTRLSIL.

Comments on this clone: Other DNA sequences in the sample encode the same CDR3. The chain uses TRBV4-1 and TRBJ1-4; 7 nucleotides line up with TRBD1. V dropped 6 bases and J dropped 4; count of bases not matched to a gene: 5. Per the germline V gene, CDR1 is MGHRA and CDR2 is YSYEKL. The CDR3 is 14 amino acids. For the CDR3, the DNA is TGCGCCAGCAGTTGGACAGGTGATAATGAAAAACTGTTTTTT. Protein: CASSWTGDNEKLFF.

This clone was detected only once. This chain's CDR3 is CASKRDRGNEQYF. The CDR3 bases are TGTGCCTCCAAGAGGGACAGGGGAAACGAGCAGTACTTC. The V gene is TRBV27, the J gene TRBJ2-7, with 10 nucleotides matching TRBD1. Germline loops: CDR1 MNHEY, CDR2 SMNVEV (reference sequence). Trimming cost V 11 bases and J 5 bases; bases outside gene matches: 9. The CDR3 contains 13 residues.

The CDR3 bases are TGCGCCAGCAGCCAAGATCTCTTACAGGGGGCTTACGAGCAGTACTTC. Translated: CASSQDLLQGAYEQYF. This sequence joins TRBV4-3 and TRBJ2-7; the match to TRBD1 covers 9 bases. CDR3 length equals 16 residues. Germline trimming cut 0 bases from V and 4 bases from J; bases unmatched to any gene: 7. Per germline, CDR1 LGHNA and CDR2 YSLEER.

The gene calls are TRBV7-9 and TRBJ1-2, with no clear D. Germline values: CDR1 SEHNR, CDR2 FQNEAQ (reference sequence). Trimming shortened V by 5 bases and J by 3 bases, and 4 bases separated the two germline ends. The CDR3 covers 11 residues. This chain's CDR3 is CASSPDYGYTF. In nucleotides, the CDR3 is TGTGCCAGCAGCCCGGACTATGGCTACACCTTC.

The CDR3 spells CSAFGRGGELFF. The CDR3, as DNA: TGCAGCGCCTTTGGTAGGGGAGGGGAGCTGTTTTTT. This sequence joins TRBV29-1 and TRBJ2-2, with a weak D call TRBD1 (5 bases). Germline loops: CDR1 SQVTM, CDR2 ANQGSEA. Trimming removed 7 bases from V and 8 bases from J, with 14 bases in between. This CDR3 spans 12 amino acids.

The chain carries TRBV5-4 and TRBJ1-1; no firm D call. V was shortened by 2 bases and J by 4 bases, with 6 bases between the two germline ends. CDR1 and CDR2 from the germline V gene are SGHNT and YYREEE (reference sequence). This CDR3 has 12 residues. The CDR3, as DNA: TGTGCCAGCAGCTTAGAGGTCACTGAAGCTTTCTTT. Its protein product is CASSLEVTEAFF.

This clone was counted once. The chain uses TRBV30 and TRBJ1-2, with 8 nucleotides matching TRBD1. The CDR3 loop spans 13 amino acids. The V and J ends lost 5 bases and 6 bases, in that order; junction bases with no gene match: 8. The germline V gene encodes CDR1 GTSNPN and CDR2 SVGIG (reference sequence). The CDR3 nucleotides are TGTGCCTGGTTTTCAGGGGGCGCAAATGGCTACACCTTC. It codes for CAWFSGGANGYTF.

The rearrangement joins TRBV19 to TRBJ2-7; D perhaps matches TRBD2 (5 bases). The V end was cut by 6 bases, the J end by 6 bases, with 21 bases between. Germline CDR1 reads LNHDA; CDR2 reads SQIVND (reference sequence). CDR3 length: 15 amino acids. CDR3 sequence reads: CASSFGEGRHSEQYF. The CDR3 region has the DNA TGTGCCAGTAGCTTCGGTGAGGGCAGGCACAGCGAGCAGTACTTC. The full variable domain, with the rest looked up from reference TRBV19 and TRBJ2-7, is DGGITQSPKYLFRKEGQNVTLSCEQNLNHDAMYWYRQDPGQGLRLIYYSQIVNDFQKGDIAEGYSVSREKKESFPLTVTSAQKNPTAFYLCASSFGEGRHSEQYFGPGTRLTVT.

V and J are TRBV5-6 and TRBJ2-1; D remains unclear. Germline V lookup: CDR1 SGHDT, CDR2 YYEEEE. The V gene lost 1 base and the J gene lost 0 bases, with 8 bases spanning the gap. The CDR3 loop spans 15 amino acids. CDR3: CASSLSASSYNEQFF. CDR3 in DNA: TGTGCCAGCAGCTTGTCCGCCAGCTCCTACAATGAGCAGTTCTTC. The whole variable domain, remainder taken from reference TRBV5-6 and TRBJ2-1, is DAGVTQSPTHLIKTRGQQVTLRCSPKSGHDTVSWYQQALGQGPQFIFQYYEEEERQRGNFPDRFSGHQFPNYSSELNVNALLLGDSALYLCASSLSASSYNEQFFGPGTRLTVL.

The chain recombines TRBV11-2 with TRBJ2-3; possibly TRBD1 for D (6 bases). The CDR3 consists of 16 residues. From germline, CDR1 is SGHAT and CDR2 FQNNGV. Trimming pared 4 bases from V and 0 bases from J, leaving 14 bases between. The CDR3 protein is CASSSAQGLSTDTQYF. In nucleotides, the CDR3 is TGTGCCAGCAGCTCCGCTCAGGGGCTGAGCACAGATACGCAGTATTTT.

This chain connects TRBV14 to TRBJ2-3; possible D gene TRBD1, 5 bases. CDR1 SGHDN and CDR2 FVKESK come from the germline V gene. CDR3 length equals 15 residues. V was trimmed by 2 bases and J by 3 bases, leaving 12 bases between them. The CDR3 here is CASSQHPDRTDTQYF. CDR3 DNA sequence: TGTGCCAGCAGCCAACATCCTGACAGAACAGATACGCAGTATTTT.

Here the CDR3 reads CASSQDLSGGNYNEQFF. DNA of the CDR3: TGCGCCAGCAGCCAAGATCTCAGCGGGGGGAATTACAATGAGCAGTTCTTC. The rearrangement uses TRBV4-3 and TRBJ2-1; 9 bases align to TRBD2. Per the germline V gene, CDR1 is LGHNA and CDR2 is YSLEER. The CDR3 is made up of 17 amino acids. J gave up 4 bases and V 0 bases, and 7 bases lay outside the gene matches.